A selection of T cell receptor beta chains follows, all from one sample in a study of blood T cell repertoires in COVID-19. Clones were sequenced by immunoSEQ multiplex PCR, and TCRdb holds only the in-frame ones, with some missing. Of some 200,000 clones in the sample, 65% to 90% were seen once. Sequencing was performed on peripheral blood. These receptors all come from a woman in her 70s with COVID-19, enrolled during active disease. CDR3s include the opening cysteine and the closing phenylalanine or tryptophan. D genes are given only for firm matches. A row's size may be missing; if present it is once, few, many or a size class.

J gene: TRBJ2-1
V gene: TRBV2
D gene: TRBD2
clone size: -
CDR3 protein: CASSVKSSGGVVEQFF
CDR3 DNA: TGTGCCAGCAGTGTTAAGTCTAGCGGGGGGGTAGTCGAGCAGTTCTTC

J gene: TRBJ2-5
V gene: TRBV18
D gene: TRBD2
clone size: -
CDR3 protein: CASSPLRGLAGGRGETQYF
CDR3 DNA: TGTGCCAGCTCACCATTAAGAGGGCTAGCGGGGGGACGAGGCGAGACCCAGTACTTC

J gene: TRBJ1-2
V gene: TRBV7-2
D gene: -
clone size: -
CDR3 protein: CASSLALGENYGYTF
CDR3 DNA: TGTGCCAGCAGCTTAGCGCTCGGGGAAAACTATGGCTACACCTTC

J gene: TRBJ2-7
V gene: TRBV30
D gene: TRBD2
clone size: -
CDR3 protein: CAWSRASGAYEQYF
CDR3 DNA: TGTGCCTGGAGTCGGGCTAGCGGAGCCTACGAGCAGTACTTC

J gene: TRBJ1-2
V gene: TRBV4-3
D gene: TRBD1
clone size: once
CDR3 protein: CASSPHRGDYGYTF
CDR3 DNA: TGCGCCAGCAGCCCGCACAGGGGTGACTATGGCTACACCTTC

J gene: TRBJ2-1
V gene: TRBV9
D gene: TRBD2
clone size: -
CDR3 protein: CASSALADSYNEQFF
CDR3 DNA: TGTGCCAGCAGCGCACTAGCGGACTCCTACAATGAGCAGTTCTTC

J gene: TRBJ2-2
V gene: TRBV7-2
D gene: -
clone size: -
CDR3 protein: CASSPTLTNTGELFF
CDR3 DNA: TGTGCCAGCAGCCCAACACTAACGAACACCGGGGAGCTGTTTTTT

J gene: TRBJ2-7
V gene: TRBV4-1
D gene: -
clone size: -
CDR3 protein: CASSQDWSGLTYEQYF
CDR3 DNA: TGCGCCAGCAGCCAAGATTGGAGCGGGCTCACCTACGAGCAGTACTTC

J gene: TRBJ1-2
V gene: TRBV5-5
D gene: TRBD1
clone size: -
CDR3 protein: CASSRSLGQGIRAYGYTF
CDR3 DNA: TGTGCCAGCAGCCGGAGTTTAGGACAGGGGATCCGTGCCTATGGCTACACCTTC

J gene: TRBJ1-1
V gene: TRBV9
D gene: -
clone size: once
CDR3 protein: CASSVAPRLRNTEAFF
CDR3 DNA: TGTGCCAGCAGCGTAGCCCCTAGGTTGCGGAACACTGAAGCTTTCTTT

J gene: TRBJ1-1
V gene: TRBV18
D gene: -
clone size: -
CDR3 protein: CASSPQREPPGTEAFF
CDR3 DNA: TGTGCCAGCTCACCACAAAGGGAGCCTCCAGGCACTGAAGCTTTCTTT

J gene: TRBJ1-6
V gene: TRBV6-5
D gene: TRBD1
clone size: -
CDR3 protein: CASSYETTGDSPLHF
CDR3 DNA: TGTGCCAGCAGTTACGAAACAACAGGGGATTCACCCCTCCACTTT

J gene: TRBJ1-1
V gene: TRBV11-2
D gene: -
clone size: -
CDR3 protein: CASSLTRPTEAFF
CDR3 DNA: TGTGCCAGCAGCTTAACCAGGCCCACTGAAGCTTTCTTT

J gene: TRBJ1-2
V gene: TRBV6-2/TRBV6-3
D gene: TRBD1
clone size: -
CDR3 protein: CASSPGTGGFGYTF
CDR3 DNA: TGTGCCAGCAGCCCCGGGACAGGGGGCTTTGGCTACACCTTC

J gene: TRBJ2-7
V gene: TRBV30
D gene: TRBD1
clone size: -
CDR3 protein: CAWTGTGSSEQYF
CDR3 DNA: TGTGCCTGGACCGGGACAGGGTCATCCGAGCAGTACTTC

J gene: TRBJ2-1
V gene: TRBV6-5
D gene: TRBD1
clone size: -
CDR3 protein: CASSWTGGSYNEQFF
CDR3 DNA: TGTGCCAGCAGTTGGACAGGGGGCTCCTACAATGAGCAGTTCTTC

J gene: TRBJ1-5
V gene: TRBV12-5
D gene: TRBD1
clone size: once
CDR3 protein: CASGLVSGGDQPQHF
CDR3 DNA: TGTGCTAGTGGTTTGGTATCAGGGGGCGATCAGCCCCAGCATTTT

J gene: TRBJ1-4
V gene: TRBV19
D gene: TRBD1
clone size: -
CDR3 protein: CASQGERDEKLFF
CDR3 DNA: TGTGCCAGTCAGGGGGAGCGGGATGAAAAACTGTTTTTT

J gene: TRBJ1-4
V gene: TRBV14
D gene: TRBD1
clone size: -
CDR3 protein: CASSPLTGRNEKLFF
CDR3 DNA: TGTGCCAGCAGCCCCCTGACAGGGCGGAATGAAAAACTGTTTTTT

J gene: TRBJ2-5
V gene: TRBV5-8
D gene: -
clone size: once
CDR3 protein: CASSFRTGYQETQYF
CDR3 DNA: TGTGCCAGCAGCTTTAGGACTGGTTACCAAGAGACCCAGTACTTC

J gene: TRBJ2-3
V gene: TRBV5-6
D gene: TRBD2
clone size: -
CDR3 protein: CASSLTRTSGDTQYF
CDR3 DNA: TGTGCCAGCAGCTTGACCCGGACTAGCGGGGATACGCAGTATTTT

J gene: TRBJ2-1
V gene: TRBV6-6
D gene: TRBD2
clone size: -
CDR3 protein: CASSQTRRLAGGGEQFF
CDR3 DNA: TGTGCCAGCAGTCAAACGCGGAGGTTAGCGGGAGGGGGCGAGCAGTTCTTC

J gene: TRBJ2-2
V gene: TRBV7-3
D gene: TRBD2
clone size: -
CDR3 protein: CASSLGLAGNTGELFF
CDR3 DNA: TGTGCCAGCAGCTTAGGGCTAGCGGGCAACACCGGGGAGCTGTTTTTT

J gene: TRBJ1-1
V gene: TRBV6-5
D gene: -
clone size: once
CDR3 protein: CASSRQFTMNTEAFF
CDR3 DNA: TGTGCCAGCAGCCGACAGTTTACCATGAACACTGAAGCTTTCTTT

J gene: TRBJ2-2
V gene: TRBV5-1
D gene: -
clone size: -
CDR3 protein: CASSPNVRVPTGELFF
CDR3 DNA: TGCGCCAGCAGCCCCAATGTCAGGGTTCCCACCGGGGAGCTGTTTTTT

J gene: TRBJ1-5
V gene: TRBV7-8
D gene: TRBD1
clone size: -
CDR3 protein: CASSRVGDRDSQPQHF
CDR3 DNA: TGTGCCAGCAGCCGAGTGGGGGACAGGGATTCCCAGCCCCAGCATTTT

J gene: TRBJ1-2
V gene: TRBV5-4
D gene: -
clone size: -
CDR3 protein: CASSPGGVVANYGYTF
CDR3 DNA: TGTGCCAGCAGCCCCGGGGGGGTGGTAGCTAACTATGGCTACACCTTC

J gene: TRBJ1-5
V gene: TRBV19
D gene: TRBD1
clone size: -
CDR3 protein: CASSRPPGQGIRNQPQHF
CDR3 DNA: TGTGCCAGTAGTAGGCCGCCCGGACAGGGAATCCGAAATCAGCCCCAGCATTTT

J gene: TRBJ2-5
V gene: TRBV27
D gene: -
clone size: -
CDR3 protein: CASTDRLKETQYF
CDR3 DNA: TGTGCCAGCACCGACAGGCTGAAGGAGACCCAGTACTTC

J gene: TRBJ1-5
V gene: TRBV4-1
D gene: -
clone size: few
CDR3 protein: CASSQQGWGNQPQHF
CDR3 DNA: TGCGCCAGCAGCCAGCAGGGCTGGGGTAATCAGCCCCAGCATTTT

J gene: TRBJ2-1
V gene: TRBV7-3
D gene: -
clone size: -
CDR3 protein: CASSPLASQTYNEQFF
CDR3 DNA: TGTGCCAGCAGCCCTCTAGCGTCACAAACCTACAATGAGCAGTTCTTC

J gene: TRBJ2-7
V gene: TRBV6-5
D gene: TRBD1
clone size: -
CDR3 protein: CASSYWDRGPYEQYF
CDR3 DNA: TGTGCCAGCAGTTATTGGGACAGGGGGCCCTACGAGCAGTACTTC

J gene: TRBJ2-2
V gene: TRBV19
D gene: -
clone size: few
CDR3 protein: CASRYDSANTGELFF
CDR3 DNA: TGTGCCAGTAGATATGACAGCGCGAACACCGGGGAGCTGTTTTTT

J gene: TRBJ1-5
V gene: TRBV6-5
D gene: -
clone size: -
CDR3 protein: CASSYSYYSNQPQHF
CDR3 DNA: TGTGCCAGCAGTTACTCTTATTATAGCAATCAGCCCCAGCATTTT

J gene: TRBJ1-3
V gene: TRBV30
D gene: TRBD1
clone size: -
CDR3 protein: CAWKGDRHLSGNTIYF
CDR3 DNA: TGTGCCTGGAAAGGGGACAGACACCTCTCTGGAAACACCATATATTTT

J gene: TRBJ1-6
V gene: TRBV18
D gene: -
clone size: -
CDR3 protein: CASSVGQADNSPLHF
CDR3 DNA: TGTGCCAGCTCTGTCGGGCAAGCGGATAATTCACCCCTCCACTTT

J gene: TRBJ1-1
V gene: TRBV6-2/TRBV6-3
D gene: -
clone size: -
CDR3 protein: CASSYSTPQGSTEAFF
CDR3 DNA: TGTGCCAGCAGTTACTCGACCCCCCAGGGTTCCACTGAAGCTTTCTTT

J gene: TRBJ1-1
V gene: TRBV6-6
D gene: -
clone size: -
CDR3 protein: CASSYGGMNTEAFF
CDR3 DNA: TGTGCCAGCAGTTACGGAGGTATGAACACTGAAGCTTTCTTT

J gene: TRBJ2-5
V gene: TRBV7-3
D gene: TRBD1
clone size: -
CDR3 protein: CASSTAGGSGETQYF
CDR3 DNA: TGTGCCAGCAGCACAGCAGGGGGTAGTGGGGAGACCCAGTACTTC

J gene: TRBJ2-3
V gene: TRBV15
D gene: -
clone size: -
CDR3 protein: CATSRDRRGGGTQYF
CDR3 DNA: TGTGCCACCAGCAGAGATCGCAGGGGTGGCGGTACGCAGTATTTT